Listed here are 25 T cell receptor beta chains from one sample, sequenced in a study of shared clonotypes between healthy human individuals. Sequencing was performed with immunoSEQ multiplex PCR; in TCRdb, only in-frame clones are kept and a portion is missing. The sample has about 820,000 clones; about 92% are singletons. Naive CD8 cells were CD45RO-negative, positively selected for CCR7, excluding terminally differentiated effector memory CD45RA+ cells. Sequences were obtained from naive CD8+ T cells sorted from blood. These TCRs come from a man younger than 45 in good health.

The chain has TRBV21-1 and TRBJ1-2. TRBV21-1 is labeled a pseudogene. The CDR3 loop spans 13 amino acids. The CDR3: CASSKLTSSGYTF. The CDR3 nucleotides read TGTGCCAGCAGCAAATTGACCTCTTCTGGCTACACCTTC.

The chain uses TRBV28 and TRBJ1-5; D unclear. Germline loops: CDR1 MDHEN, CDR2 SYDVKM. Trimming removed 5 bases from V and 2 bases from J, with 13 bases in between. The CDR3 contains 15 residues. The CDR3 DNA reads as TGTGCCAGCAGTCCGGTGAAGACGGGCAATCAGCCCCAGCATTTT. Translated: CASSPVKTGNQPQHF.

The chain is built from TRBV7-8 and TRBJ1-5; D is undetermined. Germline assignment: CDR1 SGHVS and CDR2 FQNEAQ. The CDR3 covers 15 residues. With 2 bases removed from V and 0 bases from J, the gap between germline ends came to 8 bases. The DNA of the CDR3 is TGTGCCAGCAGCTTAACGTTGAATAGCAATCAGCCCCAGCATTTT. It specifies CASSLTLNSNQPQHF.

The chain joins TRBV27 to TRBJ1-5; 7 positions agree with TRBD1. The CDR3 is 14 residues long. Per germline, CDR1 MNHEY and CDR2 SMNVEV (reference sequence). Losses at the gene ends were 6 bases for V and 3 bases for J; bases not matched to a gene: 5. CDR3 coding DNA: TGTGCCAGCAGACGGACAGGTCCCAATCAGCCCCAGCATTTT. Its translation: CASRRTGPNQPQHF.

The rearrangement links TRBV27 to TRBJ2-7, with 10 bases lining up with TRBD2. Trimming took 3 bases from V and 3 from J; bases not matched to a gene: 5. The germline V gene encodes CDR1 MNHEY and CDR2 SMNVEV (reference sequence). This CDR3 region has 15 residues. CDR3 DNA sequence: TGTGCCAGCAGTTTCGCGCTAGCGGGAGTCTACGAGCAGTACTTC. It is translated as CASSFALAGVYEQYF.

The chain recombines TRBV4-1 with TRBJ2-2; perhaps TRBD2 as D (6 bases). Germline CDR1 reads MGHRA; CDR2 reads YSYEKL. V dropped 1 base and J dropped 2 bases, with 11 bases sitting between them. The CDR3 consists of 16 residues. The CDR3 here is CASSQVWDLNTGELFF. CDR3 nucleotides: TGCGCCAGCAGCCAAGTTTGGGACTTAAACACCGGGGAGCTGTTTTTT.

The gene calls are TRBV25-1 and TRBJ2-1, with 7 positions matching TRBD1. V lost 6 bases to trimming and J lost 4 bases; unmatched junction nucleotides: 3. Germline CDR1 and CDR2: MGHDK and SYGVNS. The CDR3 runs 13 residues. The CDR3: CASSRDRYNEQFF. CDR3 in DNA: TGTGCCAGCAGCCGGGACAGATACAATGAGCAGTTCTTC.

This chain joins TRBV27 and TRBJ2-1, with a tentative D call TRBD1 (5 bases). This CDR3 contains 13 residues. Trimming cost V 5 bases and J 4 bases, with 9 bases left between them. The germline gives CDR1 MNHEY, CDR2 SMNVEV (reference sequence). Here the CDR3 reads CASSPTEYNEQFF. CDR3 nucleotide sequence: TGTGCCAGCAGTCCGACAGAATACAATGAGCAGTTCTTC.

This clone has a single count. The gene calls are TRBV13 and TRBJ2-7, with 11 positions matching TRBD2. Germline V gives CDR1 PRHDT, CDR2 FYEKMQ (reference sequence). The CDR3 totals 15 residues. Unmatched junction bases numbered 7, after V lost 5 bases and J lost 4 bases. This CDR3 is CASSLSGTSGYEQYF. CDR3 coding DNA: TGTGCCAGCAGCCTCTCCGGGACTAGCGGATACGAGCAGTACTTC.

The chain employs TRBV10-3 and TRBJ2-2, with 7 bases aligning to TRBD2. This CDR3 spans 11 amino acids. Germline CDR1 ENHRY, CDR2 SYGVKD. The V gene end was trimmed by 4 bases and the J gene end by 13 bases; junction bases not matched to a gene: 3. The CDR3 is CAISAGGGLFF. The CDR3 DNA sequence: TGTGCCATCAGTGCGGGGGGAGGGCTGTTTTTT.

The CDR3 sequence: CASRGLAPFEQFF. CDR3 DNA sequence: TGTGCCAGTAGGGGACTAGCGCCGTTTGAGCAGTTCTTC. V gene TRBV19 combines with J gene TRBJ2-1; TRBD2 agrees at 10 bases. Germline trimming cut 6 bases from V and 9 bases from J; bases unmatched to any gene: 5. Germline CDR1 LNHDA, CDR2 SQIVND (reference sequence). This CDR3 has 13 residues.

V is TRBV4-1 and J is TRBJ1-1; 8 positions agree with TRBD1. V trimming: 0 bases; J trimming: 1 base; junction bases outside the gene matches: 7. There are 17 residues in the CDR3. Germline values: CDR1 MGHRA, CDR2 YSYEKL. The CDR3 coding sequence is TGCGCCAGCAGCCAAGATGGACAGGGCGGGGGGAACACTGAAGCTTTCTTT. Residues: CASSQDGQGGGNTEAFF.

This rearrangement joins TRBV28 to TRBJ2-3; 8 positions match TRBD2. This CDR3 spans 14 amino acids. Losses at the gene ends were 6 bases for V and 2 bases for J; bases not matched to a gene: 4. Germline V gives CDR1 MDHEN, CDR2 SYDVKM. The CDR3 is CASSEAGATDTQYF. DNA of the CDR3: TGTGCCAGCAGCGAAGCGGGGGCCACAGATACGCAGTATTTT.

This chain connects TRBV5-1 to TRBJ2-7, with 7 bases fitting TRBD1. V was clipped by 1 base and J by 3 bases; unmatched bases: 10. Germline CDR1 reads SGHRS; CDR2 reads YFSETQ. This CDR3 is 16 amino acids long. DNA of the CDR3: TGCGCCAGCAGCTTGTTTTTGGGGACAGCCGACTACGAGCAGTACTTC. Amino acids: CASSLFLGTADYEQYF. Full variable domain (outside the CDR3, taken from reference TRBV5-1 and TRBJ2-7): KAGVTQTPRYLIKTRGQQVTLSCSPISGHRSVSWYQQTPGQGLQFLFEYFSETQRNKGNFPGRFSGRQFSNSRSEMNVSTLELGDSALYLCASSLFLGTADYEQYFGPGTRLTVT.

This clone was seen more than once but under ten times. The chain couples TRBV5-3 to TRBJ1-1; D uncertain. TRBV5-3 belongs to the ORF category, with a function that is uncertain. The CDR3 is made up of 13 amino acids. V gave up 7 bases and J gave up 0 bases, with 10 bases separating them. CDR3 residues: CARSSLLNTEAFF. The CDR3 DNA sequence: TGTGCCAGATCCTCTCTCCTGAACACTGAAGCTTTCTTT.

The J gene is TRBJ1-2, the V gene TRBV9; D possibly corresponds to TRBD1 (5 bases). V dropped 3 bases and J dropped 11 bases, with 20 bases sitting between them. CDR3 length: 14 amino acids. Germline CDR1 is SGDLS and CDR2 is YYNGEE. The CDR3 sequence is CASSAGGDLPRYTF. The CDR3 DNA reads TGTGCCAGCAGCGCCGGGGGGGATCTCCCAAGGTACACCTTC.

This chain joins TRBV4-3 and TRBJ2-1, with TRBD2 matching 11 bases. The germline gives CDR1 LGHNA, CDR2 YSLEER. This CDR3 spans 18 amino acids. Trimming cost V 6 bases and J 5 bases; bases outside gene matches: 15. The CDR3 DNA sequence: TGCGCCAGCAGAAACCTCGGCGGTAGCGGGAGGGGAGACAATGAGCAGTTCTTC. This encodes CASRNLGGSGRGDNEQFF.

On this clone: Distinct nucleotide sequences in the sample also encode this CDR3. Written as DNA, the CDR3 is TGCAGTGCTAGACAGGGTCGGGAGCAGTACTTC. Encoded protein: CSARQGREQYF. V is TRBV20-1 and J is TRBJ2-7, with D possibly TRBD1 on 5 matching bases. The CDR3 consists of 11 residues. Trimming stripped 2 bases from V and 7 bases from J, with 9 bases between. The germline V gene encodes CDR1 DFQATT and CDR2 SNEGSKA (reference sequence).

This clone was counted a single time. The rearrangement joins TRBV18 to TRBJ2-2; tentative D call: TRBD1 (5 bases). The CDR3 has 17 amino acids. Trimming left V 6 bases short and J 2 bases short, with 19 bases between. In germline, CDR1 is KGHSH, CDR2 LQKENI. The CDR3 sequence is CASSSQSRVLNTGELFF. In DNA form, the CDR3 reads TGTGCCAGCTCGTCACAGTCCAGGGTTCTAAACACCGGGGAGCTGTTTTTT. Drawing the rest from reference TRBV18 and TRBJ2-2, the complete variable domain is NAGVMQNPRHLVRRRGQEARLRCSPMKGHSHVYWYRQLPEEGLKFMVYLQKENIIDESGMPKERFSAEFPKEGPSILRIQQVVRGDSAAYFCASSSQSRVLNTGELFFGEGSRLTVL.

V gene TRBV9 combines with J gene TRBJ2-7; D possibly corresponds to TRBD2 (6 bases). Trimming shortened V by 0 bases and J by 1 base, and 11 bases separated the two germline ends. Germline CDR1 is SGDLS and CDR2 is YYNGEE. The CDR3 contains 15 residues. In nucleotides, the CDR3 is TGTGCCAGCAGCGTAGGAGTGGGAGGTTCCTACGAGCAGTACTTC. As protein: CASSVGVGGSYEQYF.

This chain joins TRBV27 and TRBJ2-1, with TRBD2 matching 13 bases. Per germline, CDR1 MNHEY and CDR2 SMNVEV (reference sequence). With V trimmed by 0 bases and J by 10 bases, 6 bases remained unmatched. The CDR3 has 16 residues. CDR3 amino acids: CASSLSTSGRAWEQFF. The CDR3 coding sequence is TGTGCCAGCAGTTTATCCACTAGCGGGAGGGCCTGGGAGCAGTTCTTC.

This clone was seen a single time. The rearrangement links TRBV9 to TRBJ2-1; no definite D call. CDR1 is SGDLS, CDR2 YYNGEE, per germline. The V and J ends lost 3 bases and 9 bases respectively, with 10 bases between them. This CDR3 comprises 12 residues. The CDR3 region is CASSEPSVEQFF. The CDR3 DNA reads TGTGCCAGCAGCGAGCCCTCCGTTGAGCAGTTCTTC.

The chain has TRBV27 and TRBJ2-7; perhaps TRBD1 as D (6 bases). The CDR3 is 15 amino acids. Between the trimmed V and J ends, which lost 2 bases and 4 bases, there was a span of 15 bases. Germline V gives CDR1 MNHEY, CDR2 SMNVEV (reference sequence). The CDR3 region has the DNA TGTGCCAGCAGTTTAAATGAGGGGGATTTGTACGAGCAGTACTTC. This translates into CASSLNEGDLYEQYF.

This clone was observed a handful of times. The V and J genes are TRBV7-9 and TRBJ2-5, with a possible D match to TRBD1 (7 bases). Trimming removed 8 bases at V and 4 bases at J, with 17 bases between. The CDR3 is 14 residues long. The germline V gene encodes CDR1 SEHNR and CDR2 FQNEAQ (reference sequence). CDR3 nucleotides: TGTGCCAGCTTCCAGGGGGGTAGCGTAGAGACCCAGTACTTC. It encodes CASFQGGSVETQYF.

The chain combines TRBV6-6 with TRBJ2-1, with unresolved D. CDR1 is MNHNY and CDR2 is SVGAGI in the germline V gene (reference sequence). Trimming left V 2 bases short and J 8 bases short, with 7 bases between. The CDR3 runs 12 residues. The CDR3 loop reads CASSYPTDEQFF. The CDR3 bases are TGTGCCAGCAGTTACCCCACGGATGAGCAGTTCTTC.